What follows are 8 T cell receptor beta chains derived from one specimen sequenced in a study of CD8+ T cells in alopecia areata (dated by TCRdb to the late 2010s). Reading the label with the study, this specimen's time point is: around 4 weeks on oral tofacitinib. The treatment or condition tag for this specimen amounts to: oral pan-JAK inhibitor, 5-10 mg twice daily. Preparation of the library involved the immunoSEQ multiplex PCR assay. To provide template for TCR sequencing, every sample had RNA extracted and reverse transcribed into cDNA. The table comes from immuneACCESS by way of TCRdb, which keeps in-frame sequences with V and J called. Part of the clones is missing from these tables; in studies checked, under half for an unresolved V gene and the rest for unknown reasons. The sample contains about 190,000 clones, approximately 56% of them found a single time. Clones ranked in the top ten supply 0.65% to 0.7% of the sample.

Sequencing was performed on CD4+ T cells sorted from blood, taken at week 4, from a patient treated with tofacitinib. The receptors stem from a human donor with alopecia areata.

The chain is built from TRBV30 and TRBJ2-4; D ambiguous. In germline, CDR1 is GTSNPN, CDR2 SVGIG (reference sequence). The CDR3 runs 12 residues. V was pared by 1 base and J by 5 bases, with 6 bases between. CDR3 bases: TGTGCCTGGAGTGGGCAGGAAAACATTCAGTACTTC. Amino acids: CAWSGQENIQYF.

The V call is TRBV28, the J call TRBJ2-7, with D possibly being TRBD2 (6 bases). CDR1 is MDHEN, CDR2 SYDVKM, per germline. V lost 5 bases and J 2 bases, leaving 13 bases between the germline ends. The CDR3 has 14 residues. As DNA, the CDR3 is TGTGCCAGCAGTACCCCGGGGGATGCCTACGAGCAGTACTTC. This gives the protein CASSTPGDAYEQYF.

This clone showed up just a few times. The gene calls are TRBV5-1 and TRBJ2-1; 10 bases are a match to TRBD1. V lost 4 bases, J lost 7 bases, and 11 bases stayed unmatched. The CDR3 runs 16 residues. Germline V gene sequence: CDR1 SGHRS, CDR2 YFSETQ. The CDR3 nucleotides read TGCGCCAGCAGCAGAACCGGGACAGGGGTAGAGAATGAGCAGTTCTTC. Residues: CASSRTGTGVENEQFF.

V gene TRBV13 combines with J gene TRBJ1-1; TRBD1 is a possible D gene (5 bases). The germline V gene has CDR1 PRHDT and CDR2 FYEKMQ (reference sequence). With 5 bases removed from V and 5 bases from J, the gap between germline ends came to 18 bases. The CDR3 is made up of 15 amino acids. The CDR3 spells CASSSREGLGTEAFF. DNA of the CDR3: TGTGCCAGCAGCAGTCGGGAGGGGTTAGGGACTGAAGCTTTCTTT.

The chain is built from TRBV9 and TRBJ2-7, with D hard to call. Germline V gives CDR1 SGDLS, CDR2 YYNGEE. V was pared by 0 bases and J by 0 bases, with 10 bases between. CDR3 length: 15 residues. The CDR3 region has the DNA TGTGCCAGCAGCGTAGCTACTGGGTTCTCCTACGAGCAGTACTTC. This codes for CASSVATGFSYEQYF. The full variable domain, its missing parts supplied by reference TRBV9 and TRBJ2-7, is DSGVTQTPKHLITATGQRVTLRCSPRSGDLSVYWYQQSLDQGLQFLIQYYNGEERAKGNILERFSAQQFPDLHSELNLSSLELGDSALYFCASSVATGFSYEQYFGPGTRLTVT.

The chain is built from TRBV29-1 and TRBJ1-5; TRBD1 matches at 7 bases. Germline CDR1 is SQVTM and CDR2 is ANQGSEA. The ends lost 6 bases at V and 5 bases at J; junction bases unmatched: 7. This CDR3 is 13 amino acids long. The CDR3 DNA is TGCAGCGTCCGGACAGGCATCGATCAGCCCCAGCATTTT. This codes for CSVRTGIDQPQHF.

The chain has TRBV14 and TRBJ2-5, with D perhaps assigned TRBD1 or TRBD2 (5 bases each). Trimming took off 1 base at V and 9 bases at J, with 18 bases between the two ends. The CDR3 loop spans 15 amino acids. Germline V gene lookup returns CDR1 SGHDN and CDR2 FVKESK. The CDR3 DNA follows: TGTGCCAGCAGCCAAGCACAAAGAGTTATGGGGGCCCAGTACTTC. It is translated as CASSQAQRVMGAQYF.

The chain uses TRBV5-6 and TRBJ1-2, with D possibly TRBD1 on 5 matching bases. From germline, CDR1 is SGHDT and CDR2 YYEEEE. The ends were cut back, 0 bases at V and 8 bases at J, with 11 bases in the middle. This CDR3 has 13 residues. This CDR3 reads CASSLVLGPGYTF. CDR3 DNA: TGTGCCAGCAGCTTGGTTCTGGGGCCGGGCTACACCTTC.